Below are 28 T cell receptor beta chains sequenced from a single sample in a study of sequential checkpoint blockade in melanoma. Method: immunoSEQ multiplex PCR; TCRdb's copy keeps in-frame clones and lacks some. The sample holds about 5,100 clones, 25% to 40% seen once. This sample's treatment: randomized to nivolumab then ipilimumab (arm A) or the reverse (arm B). This specimen was tumor tissue (inferred from file names), taken from a patient given nivolumab and ipilimumab in sequence. The receptor set was obtained from a human donor with melanoma.

The chain recombines TRBV11-3 with TRBJ1-5; D is undetermined. CDR3 length equals 14 residues. CDR1 is SGHNT, CDR2 YENEEA, per germline. Trimming took 1 base from V and 1 from J, leaving 5 bases between them. The CDR3 protein is CASSLVQSNQPQHF. The DNA of the CDR3 is TGTGCCAGCAGCTTAGTGCAGAGCAATCAGCCCCAGCATTTT.

In this sample, this clone turned up a few times. The chain recombines TRBV7-5 with TRBJ2-2; TRBD1 is taken as the D call from the table, unchecked against the DNA. TRBV7-5 is recorded as a pseudogene. This CDR3 spans 15 amino acids. The CDR3 bases are TGTGCCAGCAGCTTGACTAGGACAGGGGCCGGGGAGCTGTTTTTT. It codes for CASSLTRTGAGELFF.

This clone has more than one count but fewer than ten. The J gene is TRBJ2-7, the V gene TRBV6-4; TRBD1 might be the D (6 bases). The CDR3 consists of 19 residues. The ends were cut back, 10 bases at V and 3 bases at J, with 34 bases in the middle. Germline V CDR1 and CDR2: MRHNA, SNTAGT. The CDR3 protein is CAIPQGGQKRADHYYEQYF. In DNA form, the CDR3 reads TGTGCCATCCCCCAAGGGGGTCAGAAACGGGCAGACCATTACTACGAGCAGTACTTC.

In its sample, this clone is medium-sized. The V gene is TRBV6-8, the J gene TRBJ1-1, with 8 nucleotides matching TRBD1. This CDR3 has 14 amino acids. V lost 6 bases, J lost 1 base, and 4 bases stayed unmatched. Germline-derived CDR1 and CDR2 are MNHGY and SAAAGT. CDR3 sequence: CASRYGTGNTEAFF. In DNA form, the CDR3 reads TGTGCCAGCAGATACGGGACAGGGAACACTGAAGCTTTCTTT.

The chain recombines TRBV11-1 with TRBJ2-1, with D possibly matching TRBD1 (5 bases). The CDR3 covers 15 residues. V shed 6 bases and J shed 0 bases, with 12 bases lying between them. Germline lookup yields CDR1 SGHAT and CDR2 FQDESV (reference sequence). CDR3 region: CASRYTGSSYNEQFF. For the CDR3, the DNA is TGTGCCAGCAGGTATACAGGATCCTCCTACAATGAGCAGTTCTTC.

The CDR3 spells CASTSIFDRADNSPLHF. The DNA of the CDR3 is TGTGCCAGCACCTCCATATTTGACAGGGCTGATAATTCACCCCTCCACTTT. This chain connects TRBV6-8 to TRBJ1-6; the match to TRBD1 covers 7 bases. The J segment lost 5 bases and the V segment lost 7 bases, leaving 14 bases of the junction unmatched. Germline loops: CDR1 MNHGY, CDR2 SAAAGT. This CDR3 comprises 17 residues.

The chain links TRBV19 to TRBJ2-1, with 9 bases identical to TRBD1. CDR1 LNHDA and CDR2 SQIVND come from the germline V gene (reference sequence). Unmatched junction bases numbered 2, after V lost 8 bases and J lost 0 bases. There are 14 residues in the CDR3. The chain's CDR3 is CASEGQGSYNEQFF. The CDR3 region has the DNA TGTGCCAGTGAGGGACAGGGCTCCTACAATGAGCAGTTCTTC.

This clone was observed once. The CDR3 DNA is TGTGCCTGGAGTGCAGGGGCGGGCGGAAACACCATATATTTT. Its protein is CAWSAGAGGNTIYF. The genes are TRBV30 and TRBJ1-3; D might be TRBD1 (6 bases). CDR3 length: 14 residues. CDR1 and CDR2 (germline): GTSNPN, SVGIG (reference sequence). With 1 base removed from V and 4 bases from J, the gap between germline ends came to 11 bases.

The rearrangement links TRBV27 to TRBJ2-3; D may be TRBD1 or TRBD2 (5 bases each). Trimming left V 3 bases short and J 0 bases short, with 10 bases between. There are 15 residues in the CDR3. CDR1 is MNHEY, CDR2 SMNVEV, per germline (reference sequence). The CDR3 nucleotides read TGTGCCAGCAGTTTTGGGACCTCTAGCACAGATACGCAGTATTTT. It codes for CASSFGTSSTDTQYF.

This clone is a singleton in its sample. The chain is built from TRBV14 and TRBJ1-2; 11 nucleotides agree with TRBD1. From germline, CDR1 is SGHDN and CDR2 FVKESK. V was clipped by 1 base and J by 4 bases; unmatched bases: 5. There are 16 residues in the CDR3. Here the CDR3 reads CASSQGGQGEVYGYTF. CDR3 DNA: TGTGCCAGCAGCCAAGGGGGACAGGGGGAGGTCTATGGCTACACCTTC.

The gene calls are TRBV28 and TRBJ2-7; tentative D call: TRBD2 (5 bases). This CDR3 spans 16 amino acids. CDR1 is MDHEN, CDR2 SYDVKM, per germline. Trimming stripped 3 bases from V and 0 bases from J, with 15 bases between. The CDR3 here is CASSFHLSGLSYEQYF. The CDR3 region has the DNA TGTGCCAGCAGTTTCCACTTAAGCGGACTCTCCTACGAGCAGTACTTC.

This clone is categorized as medium-sized. V and J are TRBV11-3 and TRBJ2-6; no firm D call. V lost 4 bases to trimming and J lost 2 bases, with 9 bases between them. The CDR3 contains 15 residues. CDR1 is SGHNT, CDR2 YENEEA, per germline. CDR3 protein: CASSSLAAGANVLTF. The CDR3 DNA reads as TGTGCCAGCAGCTCCCTGGCGGCTGGGGCCAACGTCCTGACTTTC.

This chain joins TRBV19 and TRBJ1-5, with TRBD1 matching over 7 bases. In germline, CDR1 is LNHDA, CDR2 SQIVND (reference sequence). After removal of 1 base from V and 4 bases from J, the junction contained 13 bases not matched to a gene. The CDR3 covers 18 residues. For the CDR3, the DNA is TGTGCCAGTAGTATAGGGGACAGAGTTCCCCTGGGTAATCAGCCCCAGCATTTT. Encoded protein: CASSIGDRVPLGNQPQHF.

The chain carries TRBV30 and TRBJ2-7; 9 bases agree with TRBD2. Germline V lookup: CDR1 GTSNPN, CDR2 SVGIG (reference sequence). J lost 3 bases, V lost 3 bases, and 12 bases had no gene match. The CDR3 runs to 16 residues. The CDR3 DNA follows: TGTGCCTGGAGCAGGGGACTAGCCCGACTAAACTACGAGCAGTACTTC. Protein sequence: CAWSRGLARLNYEQYF.

The J gene is TRBJ1-2, the V gene TRBV28; D not resolved. Per germline, CDR1 MDHEN and CDR2 SYDVKM. The V end lost 3 bases, the J end lost 8 bases, and 31 bases lay between the germline ends. The CDR3 consists of 19 residues. The CDR3 loop is CASSLFGPRVQNPSLGYTF. The CDR3, as DNA: TGTGCCAGCAGTTTGTTTGGGCCGCGGGTGCAAAACCCGAGCCTCGGCTACACCTTC.

This clone was detected a few times. The CDR3 DNA follows: TGTGCCTGGAGTTTCCCCGGGGAGTTCACCTACGAGCAGTACTTC. It yields the protein CAWSFPGEFTYEQYF. The V and J genes are TRBV30 and TRBJ2-7; possibly TRBD2 for D (5 bases). Trimming took off 2 bases at V and 2 bases at J, with 16 bases between the two ends. This CDR3 is built from 15 residues. Germline CDR1 and CDR2: GTSNPN and SVGIG (reference sequence).

The chain joins TRBV5-1 to TRBJ1-4, with TRBD1 matching over 7 bases. CDR1 SGHRS and CDR2 YFSETQ come from the germline V gene. The CDR3 runs 16 residues. V shed 0 bases, J shed 5 bases, and the junction held 7 bases outside the gene matches. The CDR3 loop reads CASSLGLVGGNEKLFF. DNA of the CDR3: TGCGCCAGCAGCTTGGGACTGGTAGGGGGCAATGAAAAACTGTTTTTT.

As concerns this clone: At one boundary the junction diverges from the germline segment, which might be a read error. The chain combines TRBV6-4 with TRBJ2-7; the D gene could be TRBD1 or TRBD2 (6 bases each). Per the germline V gene, CDR1 is MRHNA and CDR2 is SNTAGT. The CDR3 is made up of 15 amino acids. The CDR3 region is CAISESHRGVIEQYF. The DNA for the CDR3 is TGTGCCATCAGTGAGTCGCATAGGGGGGTTATCGAGCAGTACTTC.

V is TRBV9 and J is TRBJ2-3; D might be TRBD1 or TRBD2, each matching 5 bases. From germline, CDR1 is SGDLS and CDR2 YYNGEE. Trimming shortened V by 7 bases and J by 3 bases, and 21 bases separated the two germline ends. The length of the CDR3 is 16 residues. The CDR3 here is CASQQYRIGMTDTQYF. CDR3 bases: TGTGCCAGCCAACAATACAGGATCGGGATGACAGATACGCAGTATTTT.

This clone occurred a few times. The V gene is TRBV9, the J gene TRBJ2-1; 8 bases line up with TRBD1. Germline CDR1 is SGDLS and CDR2 is YYNGEE. The CDR3 is 16 residues long. V dropped 4 bases and J dropped 5; count of bases not matched to a gene: 11. The CDR3 region has the DNA TGTGCCAGCAGCCTCCCCAGGACAGGGCAGGACAATGAGCAGTTCTTC. Translated, it gives CASSLPRTGQDNEQFF.

This clone was seen once. The rearrangement links TRBV14 to TRBJ2-1; 8 bases are a match to TRBD2. The V segment lost 4 bases and the J segment 2 bases; nucleotides outside the gene matches: 4. In germline, CDR1 is SGHDN, CDR2 FVKESK. This CDR3 is built from 15 residues. The CDR3 spells CASSPGGTPYNEQFF. DNA for the CDR3: TGTGCCAGCAGCCCGGGGGGGACCCCCTACAATGAGCAGTTCTTC.

By sample fraction, this clone is medium-sized. The CDR3 reads CASSSGQGANNEQFF. CDR3 DNA sequence: TGTGCCAGCAGCTCGGGACAGGGGGCGAACAATGAGCAGTTCTTC. The chain joins TRBV11-3 to TRBJ2-1; 12 nucleotides agree with TRBD1. The CDR3 loop spans 15 amino acids. Germline CDR1 reads SGHNT; CDR2 reads YENEEA. J gave up 5 bases and V 4 bases, and 3 bases lay outside the gene matches.

This clone was picked up a small number of times. The rearrangement joins TRBV6-8 to TRBJ1-1; the D gene is possibly TRBD1 (6 bases). This CDR3 comprises 14 residues. Per the germline V gene, CDR1 is MNHGY and CDR2 is SAAAGT. The V end lost 0 bases, the J end lost 6 bases, and 11 bases lay between the germline ends. For the CDR3, the DNA is TGTGCCAGCAGTTACTCGTACAGGGCCCCTGAAGCTTTCTTT. It is translated as CASSYSYRAPEAFF.

This clone is large (0.1 to 1%) by share. The rearrangement uses TRBV11-3 and TRBJ2-7; 7 nucleotides align to TRBD1. With 2 bases clipped from V and 3 bases from J, the junction kept 10 bases outside the gene matches. Germline V lookup: CDR1 SGHNT, CDR2 YENEEA. This CDR3 has 16 amino acids. The CDR3 reads CASSLLTGDRRYEQYF. The CDR3 DNA follows: TGTGCCAGCAGCTTACTTACAGGGGACCGACGCTACGAGCAGTACTTC.

Here the CDR3 DNA reads TGTGCCAGTAGTATTTCGGGGGGCCAGGAGACCCAGTACTTC. Protein: CASSISGGQETQYF. The chain combines TRBV19 with TRBJ2-5, with D tentatively TRBD2 (7 bases). Per the germline V gene, CDR1 is LNHDA and CDR2 is SQIVND (reference sequence). The CDR3 has 14 residues. V lost 3 bases, J lost 5 bases, and 13 bases lay in between.

The sample holds a few counts of this clone. The chain employs TRBV9 and TRBJ2-7; unclear D gene. CDR1 and CDR2 from the germline V gene are SGDLS and YYNGEE. The CDR3 runs to 14 residues. With 2 bases removed from V and 2 bases from J, the gap between germline ends came to 11 bases. CDR3 in DNA: TGTGCCAGCAGCGTTTCCCCCGCGACCTACGAGCAGTACTTC. This encodes CASSVSPATYEQYF.

The V gene is TRBV19, the J gene TRBJ1-5; D possibly corresponds to TRBD1 (5 bases). Germline CDR1 is LNHDA and CDR2 is SQIVND (reference sequence). With 5 bases removed from V and 5 bases from J, the gap between germline ends came to 16 bases. The CDR3 sequence is 15 residues long. The DNA of the CDR3 is TGTGCCAGTAGTTTATCGGGACTCCTGCATCAGCCCCAGCATTTT. Translating it yields CASSLSGLLHQPQHF.

This clone has at least ten counts. The chain combines TRBV11-3 with TRBJ1-1; D is unclear. Germline V CDR1 and CDR2: SGHNT, YENEEA. The CDR3 has 15 amino acids. The germline V and J ends were trimmed by 3 bases and 3 bases, with 14 bases remaining between them. The CDR3 DNA follows: TGTGCCAGCAGCTTGGCCAGGAAACCCCACACTGAAGCTTTCTTT. Its protein is CASSLARKPHTEAFF. The whole variable domain, filled in from reference TRBV11-3 and TRBJ1-1, reads EAGVVQSPRYKIIEKKQPVAFWCNPISGHNTLYWYLQNLGQGPELLIRYENEEAVDDSQLPKDRFSAERLKGVDSTLKIQPAELGDSAVYLCASSLARKPHTEAFFGQGTRLTVV.